These T cell receptor beta chains were read from a single sample in a study of sequential checkpoint blockade in melanoma. This table comes from immunoSEQ multiplex PCR, and its TCRdb copy is limited to in-frame clones, with some not included. Of 2,300 or so clones in the sample, 20% to 25% were seen once. Sequencing used tumor tissue (inferred from file names), obtained from a patient given nivolumab and ipilimumab in sequence. Source of these receptors: a human donor with melanoma. Both conserved end residues are part of each CDR3. The D gene is left open where the match is weak. Clone size is given for some rows only: seen once, a few or many times, or a class if the clone is expanded.

j_call d_call v_call clone_size cdr3_aa cdr3_nt
TRBJ1-2 TRBD1 TRBV6-8 - CASKDRVDGYTF TGTGCCAGCAAAGACAGGGTTGATGGCTACACCTTC
TRBJ1-2 TRBD1 TRBV11-3 few CASSPDRIYNYGYTF TGTGCCAGCAGCCCGGACAGGATTTATAACTATGGCTACACCTTC
TRBJ1-1 TRBD1 TRBV19 - CASRRTGTGNTEAFF TGTGCCAGTAGACGAACCGGGACAGGGAACACTGAAGCTTTCTTT
TRBJ1-2 - TRBV18 - CASSPRHGERYGYTF TGTGCCAGCTCACCACGGCATGGAGAGCGCTATGGCTACACCTTC
TRBJ1-5 TRBD1 TRBV19 - CASSVGQDYYQPQHF TGTGCCAGTAGTGTTGGACAGGACTACTATCAGCCCCAGCATTTT
TRBJ1-5 TRBD1 TRBV6-8 - CATSTGAYQPQHF TGTGCCACCTCGACAGGGGCATATCAGCCCCAGCATTTT
TRBJ2-7 TRBD2 TRBV5-1 - CASSLGLAGGPFYEQYF TGCGCCAGCAGCTTGGGACTAGCGGGAGGGCCTTTTTACGAGCAGTACTTC
TRBJ2-3 - TRBV19 - CASADRGLTQYF TGTGCCAGCGCCGACCGAGGTCTTACGCAGTATTTT
TRBJ1-6 - TRBV11-3 many CASSLGQGFSNSPLHF TGTGCCAGCAGCTTAGGCCAGGGCTTTAGTAATTCACCCCTCCACTTT
TRBJ2-1 TRBD1 TRBV19 - CASSSQQGSSYNEQFF TGTGCCAGTAGTTCCCAACAGGGGAGCTCCTACAATGAGCAGTTCTTC
TRBJ1-2 TRBD1 TRBV28 few CASRSLQGAQGFGYTF TGTGCCAGCAGATCACTACAGGGGGCGCAGGGGTTTGGCTACACCTTC
TRBJ2-1 - TRBV6-8 few CASRQRVIAYNEQFF TGTGCCAGCAGACAGCGGGTCATCGCCTACAATGAGCAGTTCTTC
TRBJ2-1 TRBD2 TRBV5-1 - CASSYRTSGSNEQFF TGCGCCAGCAGCTACAGGACTAGCGGGAGCAATGAGCAGTTCTTC
TRBJ1-1 TRBD1 TRBV9 medium-sized CASSVGQGRNTEAFF TGTGCCAGCAGTGTGGGACAGGGGCGGAACACTGAAGCTTTCTTT
TRBJ2-2 - TRBV11-3 many CASSLGTSDAGELFF TGTGCCAGCAGCTTAGGGACAAGCGACGCCGGGGAGCTGTTTTTT
TRBJ1-4 - TRBV9 few CASSGSNEKLFF TGTGCCAGCAGCGGATCTAATGAAAAACTGTTTTTT
TRBJ2-1 TRBD1 TRBV19 - CASSRGGQGSNEQFF TGTGCCAGTAGTAGGGGGGGACAGGGGAGCAATGAGCAGTTCTTC
TRBJ2-5 TRBD2 TRBV11-3 medium-sized CASSRGTSGQETQYF TGTGCCAGCAGTCGAGGGACTAGCGGGCAAGAGACCCAGTACTTC
TRBJ1-5 - TRBV30 large CAWSVLGKGNQPQHF TGTGCCTGGAGTGTACTAGGGAAGGGCAATCAGCCCCAGCATTTT
TRBJ2-7 TRBD2 TRBV7-6 many CASSPNLSSGSKYEQYF TGTGCCAGCAGCCCTAACCTCTCTAGCGGGAGTAAATACGAGCAGTACTTC
TRBJ2-1 TRBD1 TRBV19 few CASSISDRAYNEQFF TGTGCCAGTAGTATCTCCGACAGGGCCTACAATGAGCAGTTCTTC
TRBJ2-2 - TRBV18 - CASSTARPGDTGELFF TGTGCCAGCTCGACCGCAAGGCCCGGGGACACCGGGGAGCTGTTTTTT
TRBJ2-1 TRBD2 TRBV6-8 few CASLLAGGYNEQFF TGTGCCAGCCTACTAGCGGGGGGCTACAATGAGCAGTTCTTC
TRBJ1-4 - TRBV6-8 medium-sized CASSYGGFGTNEKLFF TGTGCCAGCAGTTATGGGGGTTTCGGGACTAATGAAAAACTGTTTTTT
TRBJ2-1 TRBD1 TRBV18 large CATGQGKNNEQFF TGTGCCACCGGACAGGGGAAAAACAATGAGCAGTTCTTC
TRBJ1-3 - TRBV6-8 few CASSSWTGGMGNTIYF TGTGCCAGCAGTTCTTGGACGGGAGGAATGGGAAACACCATATATTTT
TRBJ1-5 TRBD1 TRBV11-3 large CASSKMDRSNQPQHF TGTGCCAGCAGTAAAATGGACAGGAGCAATCAGCCCCAGCATTTT
TRBJ1-6 - TRBV14 - CASSPHPGHVSPLHF TGTGCCAGCAGCCCACACCCGGGACATGTGTCACCCCTCCACTTT
TRBJ2-1 TRBD2 TRBV6-8 - CASLTGTGRGQFF TGTGCCAGCTTGACGGGAACTGGGAGGGGGCAGTTCTTC
TRBJ2-3 - TRBV4-2 few CASSQSTRSTDTQYF TGTGCCAGCAGCCAATCGACTAGAAGCACAGATACGCAGTATTTT
TRBJ1-4 TRBD1 TRBV11-3 medium-sized CASSFGTGHEKLFF TGTGCCAGCAGCTTTGGGACAGGGCACGAAAAACTGTTTTTT